This passage covers 11 T cell receptor beta chains from one sample sequenced in a study of blood T cells in healthy people across ages. The authors ran a second PCR of about 7 to 11 cycles using a sample-barcoded 5' primer and a J-beta primer mix. TCRdb re-called the 5' RACE reads through MiXCR, storing one row per CDR3 protein. The sample holds under 1,100,000 distinct CDR3 sequences; approximately 25% are singletons and the top ten take approximately 0.79%. This sample was also put to use in a study of T cells of mothers and their children.

The sequencing sample was made of blood. These receptors originate from a girl aged 2-10 years in good health.

This chain uses TRBV6-6 with TRBJ1-5; TRBD1 matches 9 bases. Trimming cost V 5 bases and J 5 bases; bases outside gene matches: 7. CDR3 length: 15 residues. Germline V lookup: CDR1 MNHNY, CDR2 SVGAGI (reference sequence). CDR3: CASSGTGLKDQPQHF. CDR3 DNA sequence: TGTGCCAGCAGTGGGACAGGGTTAAAAGATCAGCCCCAGCATTTT.

The chain has TRBV9 and TRBJ2-7; D may be TRBD1 (5 bases). The last part of the DNA fits TRBJ2-1 better; the J call may be wrong. The CDR3 spans 13 residues. Germline CDR1 SGDLS, CDR2 YYNGEE. The CDR3 region has the DNA TGTGCCAGCAGCGTATGGCAGGGCAATGAGCAGTTCTTC. This gives the protein CASSVWQGNEQFF.

The rearrangement uses TRBV14 and TRBJ1-2; D is unclear. This CDR3 region has 15 residues. V was trimmed by 5 bases and J by 3 bases, leaving 16 bases between them. CDR1 SGHDN and CDR2 FVKESK come from the germline V gene. The CDR3 DNA is TGTGCCAGCAGCATGGACCTCCAACCCTACTATGGCTACACCTTC. Its protein is CASSMDLQPYYGYTF.

The chain joins TRBV29-1 to TRBJ2-1; D is possibly TRBD1 (5 bases). Trimming pared 2 bases from V and 0 bases from J, leaving 11 bases between. Germline V CDR1 and CDR2: SQVTM, ANQGSEA. The CDR3 totals 15 residues. CDR3 bases: TGCAGCGTTGAAACCCCAGGGTACTCCTACAATGAGCAGTTCTTC. This gives the protein CSVETPGYSYNEQFF.

The J gene is TRBJ2-3, the V gene TRBV24-1; D gene ambiguous. CDR1 is KGHDR, CDR2 SFDVKD, per germline. The CDR3 runs to 14 residues. V lost 6 bases and J 3 bases, leaving 12 bases between the germline ends. In nucleotides, the CDR3 is TGTGCCACCAGTATCGGTATGGGGACAGATACGCAGTATTTT. It translates to CATSIGMGTDTQYF.

The chain uses TRBV11-2 and TRBJ2-5; TRBD1 matches 7 bases. V lost 5 bases to trimming and J lost 5 bases; unmatched junction nucleotides: 8. The CDR3 loop spans 14 amino acids. Germline V gene lookup returns CDR1 SGHAT and CDR2 FQNNGV. The CDR3 DNA follows: TGTGCCAGCAGCCCCTTGACAGGGTCGGAGACCCAGTACTTC. It is translated as CASSPLTGSETQYF.

This sequence joins TRBV20-1 and TRBJ1-6, with 8 bases that match TRBD1. V trimming: 3 bases; J trimming: 6 bases; junction bases outside the gene matches: 4. CDR1 is DFQATT and CDR2 is SNEGSKA in the germline V gene (reference sequence). The CDR3 has 14 residues. CDR3 region: CSASQGAINSPLHF. The CDR3 nucleotides read TGCAGTGCTAGTCAGGGGGCGATTAATTCACCCCTCCACTTT.

V and J are TRBV29-1 and TRBJ2-3; D might be TRBD1 (6 bases). In germline, CDR1 is SQVTM, CDR2 ANQGSEA. The CDR3 runs to 13 residues. The germline V and J ends were trimmed by 6 bases and 2 bases, with 12 bases remaining between them. The CDR3 protein is CSVSGHYTDTQYF. CDR3 DNA sequence: TGCAGCGTATCGGGACATTACACAGATACGCAGTATTTT.

This rearrangement joins TRBV19 to TRBJ1-1, with unresolved D. V lost 4 bases and J 7 bases, leaving 16 bases between the germline ends. The CDR3 totals 14 residues. Germline V gives CDR1 LNHDA, CDR2 SQIVND (reference sequence). The CDR3 sequence is CASSNGNKANEAFF. In DNA form, the CDR3 reads TGTGCCAGTAGTAATGGGAACAAGGCCAATGAAGCTTTCTTT.

This chain uses TRBV7-2 with TRBJ2-7; D is unclear. The J call may be in error: the DNA end matches TRBJ2-1 better. This CDR3 has 14 amino acids. Germline values: CDR1 SGHTA, CDR2 FQGNSA. The CDR3 sequence: CASSLAGSVSEQFF. For the CDR3, the DNA is TGTGCCAGCAGCTTAGCAGGGTCGGTAAGTGAGCAGTTCTTC.

The chain combines TRBV10-2 with TRBJ2-3; D not resolved. Germline V gives CDR1 WSHSY, CDR2 SAAADI. Trimming pared 2 bases from V and 4 bases from J, leaving 16 bases between. This CDR3 is built from 16 residues. CDR3 nucleotides: TGCGCCAGCAGTGAGAGTCAGGCCTGGGGTCCAGATACGCAGTATTTT. Protein sequence: CASSESQAWGPDTQYF.